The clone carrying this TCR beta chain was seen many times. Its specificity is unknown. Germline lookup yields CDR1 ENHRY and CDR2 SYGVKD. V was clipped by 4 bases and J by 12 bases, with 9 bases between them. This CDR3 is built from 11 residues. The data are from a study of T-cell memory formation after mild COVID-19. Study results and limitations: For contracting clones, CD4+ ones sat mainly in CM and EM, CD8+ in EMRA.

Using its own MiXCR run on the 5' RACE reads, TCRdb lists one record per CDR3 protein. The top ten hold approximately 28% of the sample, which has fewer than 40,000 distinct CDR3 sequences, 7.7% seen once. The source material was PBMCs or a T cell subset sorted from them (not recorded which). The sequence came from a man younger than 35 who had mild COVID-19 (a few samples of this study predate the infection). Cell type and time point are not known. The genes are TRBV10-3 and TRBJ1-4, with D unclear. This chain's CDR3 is CAISGGGELFF. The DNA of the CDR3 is TGTGCCATCAGTGGCGGTGGAGAACTGTTTTTT.